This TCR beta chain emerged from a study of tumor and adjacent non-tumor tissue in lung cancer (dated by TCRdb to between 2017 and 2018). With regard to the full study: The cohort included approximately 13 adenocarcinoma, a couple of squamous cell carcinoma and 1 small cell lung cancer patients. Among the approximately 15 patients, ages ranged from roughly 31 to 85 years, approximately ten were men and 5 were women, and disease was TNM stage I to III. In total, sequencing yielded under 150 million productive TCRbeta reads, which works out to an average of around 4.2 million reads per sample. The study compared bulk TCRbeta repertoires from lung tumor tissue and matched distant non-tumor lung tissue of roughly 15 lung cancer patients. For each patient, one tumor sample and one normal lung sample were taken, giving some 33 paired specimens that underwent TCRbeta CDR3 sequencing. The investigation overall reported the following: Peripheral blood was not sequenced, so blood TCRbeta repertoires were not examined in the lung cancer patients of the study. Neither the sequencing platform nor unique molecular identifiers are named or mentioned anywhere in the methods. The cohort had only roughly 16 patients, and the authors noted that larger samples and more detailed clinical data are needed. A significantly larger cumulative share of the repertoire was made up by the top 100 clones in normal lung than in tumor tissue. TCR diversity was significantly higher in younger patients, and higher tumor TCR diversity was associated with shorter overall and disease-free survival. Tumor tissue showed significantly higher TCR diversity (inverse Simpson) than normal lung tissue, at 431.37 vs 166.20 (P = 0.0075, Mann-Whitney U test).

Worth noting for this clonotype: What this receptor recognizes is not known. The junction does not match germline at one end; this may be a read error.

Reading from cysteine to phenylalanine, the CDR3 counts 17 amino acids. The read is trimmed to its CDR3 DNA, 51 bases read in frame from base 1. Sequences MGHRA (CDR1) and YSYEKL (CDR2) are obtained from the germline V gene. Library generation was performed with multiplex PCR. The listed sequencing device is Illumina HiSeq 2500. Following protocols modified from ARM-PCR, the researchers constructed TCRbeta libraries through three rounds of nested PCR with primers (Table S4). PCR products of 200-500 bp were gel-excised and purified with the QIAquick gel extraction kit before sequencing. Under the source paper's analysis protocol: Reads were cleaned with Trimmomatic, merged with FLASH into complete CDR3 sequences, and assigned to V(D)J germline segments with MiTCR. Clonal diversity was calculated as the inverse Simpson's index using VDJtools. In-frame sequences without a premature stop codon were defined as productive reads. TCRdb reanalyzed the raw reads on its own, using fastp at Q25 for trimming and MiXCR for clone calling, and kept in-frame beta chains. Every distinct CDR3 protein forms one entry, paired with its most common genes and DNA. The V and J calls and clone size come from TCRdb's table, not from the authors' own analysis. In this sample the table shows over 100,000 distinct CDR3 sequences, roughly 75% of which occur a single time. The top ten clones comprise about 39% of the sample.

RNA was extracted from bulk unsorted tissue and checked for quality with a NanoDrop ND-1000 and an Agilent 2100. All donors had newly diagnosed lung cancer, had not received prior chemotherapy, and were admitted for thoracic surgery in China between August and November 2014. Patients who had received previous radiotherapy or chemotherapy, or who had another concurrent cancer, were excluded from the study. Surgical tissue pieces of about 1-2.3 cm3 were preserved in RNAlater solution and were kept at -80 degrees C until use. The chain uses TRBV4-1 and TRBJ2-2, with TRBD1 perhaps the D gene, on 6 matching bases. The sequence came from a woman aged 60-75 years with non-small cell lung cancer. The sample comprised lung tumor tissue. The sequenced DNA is TGCGTCAGCAGCGAATGGGACAACATCGCGAACACCGGGGAGCTGTTTTTT. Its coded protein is CVSSEWDNIANTGELFF.